The 28 T cell receptor beta chains below come from one sample, sequenced in a study of T cell repertoires in cytomegalovirus infection. In TCRdb, the reads were re-called with MiXCR into one record per CDR3 protein. The repertoire holds some 450,000 distinct CDR3 sequences, with approximately 33% as singletons. Sequenced material: PBMCs. The receptors originated from a human donor in good health (CMV status not recorded). Some clones in this sample may be carry-over from other donors' samples.

The chain carries TRBV4-2 and TRBJ2-3; tentatively, D is TRBD1 or TRBD2 (6 bases each). Trimming shortened V by 3 bases and J by 2 bases, and 18 bases separated the two germline ends. The CDR3 contains 17 residues. CDR1 is LGHNA, CDR2 YNFKEQ, per germline. CDR3 nucleotide sequence: TGTGCCAGCAGCCAGGATCGGAGGGGGTCGGACACAGATACGCAGTATTTT. As protein: CASSQDRRGSDTDTQYF.

This clonotype was picked up many times. The chain links TRBV12-3 or TRBV12-4 to TRBJ1-4, with 11 bases lining up with TRBD1. The length of the CDR3 is 15 residues. Trimming cost V 6 bases and J 10 bases; bases outside gene matches: 10. CDR3 nucleotide sequence: TGTGCCAGCAGACTCGGGACAGGGGGTAGAGGAAAACTGTTTTTT. Residues: CASRLGTGGRGKLFF.

This clonotype was found a few times. The chain joins TRBV6-1 to TRBJ1-5; no firm D call. Trimming took off 6 bases at V and 3 bases at J, with 15 bases between the two ends. The CDR3 consists of 15 residues. Germline-derived CDR1 and CDR2 are MNHNS and SASEGT. The CDR3 reads CASSPRAYPNQPQHF. The CDR3 DNA follows: TGTGCCAGCAGCCCACGGGCGTACCCCAATCAGCCCCAGCATTTT.

The V call is TRBV7-6, the J call TRBJ2-2; 9 bases align to TRBD2. The V gene end was trimmed by 2 bases and the J gene end by 0 bases; junction bases not matched to a gene: 4. The CDR3 extends over 17 amino acids. The V gene's germline CDR1 is SGHVS and CDR2 FNYEAQ. CDR3 sequence reads: CASSLRASGANTGELFF. CDR3 in DNA: TGTGCCAGCAGCTTAAGGGCTAGCGGGGCGAACACCGGGGAGCTGTTTTTT.

This clonotype was detected a few times. The chain has TRBV6-1 and TRBJ2-1; D is possibly TRBD2 (6 bases). V shed 6 bases and J shed 0 bases, with 15 bases lying between them. Germline CDR1 reads MNHNS; CDR2 reads SASEGT. The CDR3 covers 16 residues. The chain's CDR3 is CASSQATRSSYNEQFF. DNA for the CDR3: TGTGCCAGCAGCCAAGCGACTAGGAGCTCCTACAATGAGCAGTTCTTC.

About this clonotype: A read error may produce the germline difference seen at one junction end. The J gene is TRBJ1-4, the V gene TRBV7-6; D remains unclear. This CDR3 is 15 amino acids long. CDR1 and CDR2 (germline): SGHVS, FNYEAQ. CDR3 amino acids: CASSLGYTTNEKLLF. DNA of the CDR3: TGTGCCAGCAGCTTAGGCTATACAACTAATGAAAAACTGTTGTTT.

About this clonotype itself: A much larger clone lies one base from this, so it may be a read error. The V gene is TRBV7-9, the J gene TRBJ1-6; TRBD1 aligns across 9 bases. The CDR3 is 15 residues long. CDR1 is SEHNR and CDR2 is FQNEAQ in the germline V gene (reference sequence). This CDR3 reads CSSSSAGQGFSPLHF. CDR3 nucleotides: TGTTCCAGCAGCTCCGCGGGACAGGGCTTTTCACCCCTCCACTTT.

There are a few counts of this clonotype. The chain couples TRBV2 to TRBJ2-7, with D possibly matching TRBD2 (6 bases). The CDR3 contains 14 residues. CDR1 is SNHLY, CDR2 FYNNEI, per germline. V was pared by 6 bases and J by 2 bases, with 14 bases between. CDR3 bases: TGTGCCAGCAGGCTAGGCGGGAAACCCTACGAGCAGTACTTC. It is translated as CASRLGGKPYEQYF.

This clonotype was seen only a few times. The chain couples TRBV7-2 to TRBJ1-6, with D uncertain. V dropped 5 bases and J dropped 13 bases, with 12 bases sitting between them. Germline V gene lookup returns CDR1 SGHTA and CDR2 FQGNSA. CDR3 size: 12 residues. This CDR3 is CASSRNRVPLHF. Here the CDR3 DNA reads TGTGCCAGCAGCAGAAACCGGGTCCCCCTCCACTTT.

This clonotype was detected many times. CDR3 coding DNA: TGTGCCAGCAGCTTAGCGTACGGGGGCGCGGAAGAGACCCAGTACTTC. As protein: CASSLAYGGAEETQYF. The chain uses TRBV7-9 and TRBJ2-5; possibly TRBD1 or TRBD2 for D (6 bases each). CDR3 size: 16 residues. Germline-derived CDR1 and CDR2 are SEHNR and FQNEAQ (reference sequence). V lost 0 bases, J lost 3 bases, and 14 bases lay in between.

With regard to this clonotype: An end of the junction differs from the germline gene, which may be a read error. The rearrangement joins TRBV6-5 to TRBJ2-1; possible D gene TRBD1, 5 bases. The CDR3 has 14 residues. Germline CDR1 is MNHEY and CDR2 is SVGAGI. The CDR3 is CASSFADSYNEQVF. CDR3 nucleotide sequence: TGTGCCAGCAGTTTCGCCGACAGTTACAATGAGCAGGTATTC.

The chain combines TRBV5-1 with TRBJ1-4; TRBD1 matches 8 bases. This CDR3 region has 16 residues. Germline values: CDR1 SGHRS, CDR2 YFSETQ. Losses at the gene ends were 1 base for V and 2 bases for J; bases not matched to a gene: 4. DNA for the CDR3: TGCGCCAGCAGCTTGACAGGGGGTCCGACTAATGAAAAACTGTTTTTT. This sequence encodes CASSLTGGPTNEKLFF.

The CDR3 nucleotides read TGTGCCAGCAGTACAGGGACGGGAGTTGATTCACCCCTCCACTTT. Encoded protein: CASSTGTGVDSPLHF. This chain connects TRBV27 to TRBJ1-6; TRBD1 might be the D (6 bases). Germline V gene lookup returns CDR1 MNHEY and CDR2 SMNVEV (reference sequence). Deletions cut 5 bases from V and 8 bases from J, with 16 bases between. The CDR3 has 15 amino acids.

This clonotype has a handful of counts. The CDR3 DNA reads TGCGCCAGCAGTGAGGACGGGAGTCACTATGGCTACACCTTC. This gives the protein CASSEDGSHYGYTF. The chain links TRBV10-2 to TRBJ1-2; no firm D call. Germline-derived CDR1 and CDR2 are WSHSY and SAAADI. The CDR3 loop spans 14 amino acids. The ends were cut back, 2 bases at V and 3 bases at J, with 10 bases in the middle.

The chain uses TRBV7-2 and TRBJ2-5; tentative D call: TRBD1 (6 bases). V was clipped by 3 bases and J by 5 bases, with 13 bases between them. Germline CDR1 is SGHTA and CDR2 is FQGNSA. This CDR3 has 14 residues. CDR3 in amino acids: CASSFIRRGETQYF. The CDR3 bases are TGTGCCAGCAGCTTTATACGCAGGGGCGAGACCCAGTACTTC.

Concerning this clonotype itself: A junction end diverges from the germline sequence, so it may reflect a read error. The rearrangement links TRBV6-8 to TRBJ2-7, with D perhaps TRBD1 (6 bases). CDR3 length: 14 residues. From germline, CDR1 is MNHGY and CDR2 SAAAGT. CDR3 in amino acids: CAISYSGTTYEQYF. CDR3 DNA sequence: TGTGCCATCAGTTACTCCGGGACAACCTACGAGCAGTACTTC.

This clonotype was recorded many times. Compared with germline, one end of the junction differs, possibly owing to a read error. This sequence joins TRBV6-4 and TRBJ2-3; 9 bases are a match to TRBD2. CDR1 and CDR2 from the germline V gene are MRHNA and SNTAGT. CDR3 length equals 16 residues. The CDR3 reads CASSGASGDGTDTQYF. The CDR3 DNA reads as TGTGCCAGCAGTGGAGCTAGCGGGGATGGCACGGATACGCAGTATTTT.

The chain links TRBV6-2 or TRBV6-3 to TRBJ1-2; D gene unclear. This CDR3 has 14 residues. CDR1 MNHEY and CDR2 SVGEGT come from the germline V gene. V shed 6 bases and J shed 8 bases, with 19 bases lying between them. The CDR3 DNA reads as TGTGCCAGCAGCTACGGCAGCCAAGTTTTAGGCTACACCTTC. The encoded protein is CASSYGSQVLGYTF.

The chain is built from TRBV6-2 or TRBV6-3 and TRBJ1-5, with D possibly matching TRBD1 (5 bases). The length of the CDR3 is 16 residues. Trimming removed 1 base from V and 0 bases from J, with 10 bases in between. Germline lookup yields CDR1 MNHEY and CDR2 SVGEGT. The CDR3 loop is CASSYFRGDSNQPQHF. The CDR3 DNA follows: TGTGCCAGCAGTTACTTTCGGGGGGATAGCAATCAGCCCCAGCATTTT.

The CDR3 sequence: CASSSGTGFSYEQYF. The CDR3 DNA sequence: TGTGCCAGCAGTAGTGGGACAGGTTTCTCCTACGAGCAGTACTTC. This rearrangement joins TRBV12-3 or TRBV12-4 to TRBJ2-7, with TRBD1 matching over 8 bases. The V segment lost 5 bases and the J segment 0 bases; nucleotides outside the gene matches: 6. CDR3 size: 15 residues.

This rearrangement joins TRBV15 to TRBJ2-4, with D possibly TRBD2 on 6 matching bases. The V end lost 0 bases, the J end lost 6 bases, and 12 bases lay between the germline ends. Germline V CDR1 and CDR2: LNHNV, YYDKDF (reference sequence). The length of the CDR3 is 15 residues. CDR3 coding DNA: TGTGCCACCAGCAGAGATCGGGGGACGGCAAACATTCAGTACTTC. Its translation: CATSRDRGTANIQYF.

The CDR3 nucleotides are TGTGCCATCAGACAGCCGTCGGGGTACTTC. This gives the protein CAIRQPSGYF. The chain employs TRBV11-2 and TRBJ2-5; TRBD1 is a possible D gene (5 bases). The CDR3 sequence is 10 residues long. Trimming pared 10 bases from V and 13 bases from J, leaving 16 bases between. The germline CDR1 and CDR2 sequences are SGHAT and FQNNGV.

This clonotype was seen a few times. The chain employs TRBV28 and TRBJ2-7, with TRBD2 as a possible D gene (6 bases). This CDR3 is 16 amino acids long. CDR1 and CDR2 (germline): MDHEN, SYDVKM. Trimming removed 3 bases from V and 2 bases from J, with 17 bases in between. CDR3 DNA sequence: TGTGCCAGCAGTTTTTTCCTCGGGACTCTAACCTACGAGCAGTACTTC. It is translated as CASSFFLGTLTYEQYF.

About this clonotype itself: Possible read error: a much larger clone is one base away. This chain uses TRBV7-2 with TRBJ1-4; D is ambiguous. Germline V lookup: CDR1 SGHTA, CDR2 FQGNSA. The CDR3 length is 13 residues. The CDR3 nucleotides read TGTGCCAGCAGCTCTGCAACTAATGAAAACCTGTTTTTT. As protein: CASSSATNENLFF. The whole variable domain, remainder taken from reference TRBV7-2 and TRBJ1-4, is GAGVSQSPSNKVTEKGKDVELRCDPISGHTALYWYRQSLGQGLEFLIYFQGNSAPDKSGLPSDRFSAERTGGSVSTLTIQRTQQEDSAVYLCASSSATNENLFFGSGTQLSVL.

The V call is TRBV25-1, the J call TRBJ2-1, with TRBD2 matching over 15 bases. Unmatched junction bases numbered 7, after V lost 2 bases and J lost 2 bases. The CDR3 sequence is 19 residues long. Germline V CDR1 and CDR2: MGHDK, SYGVNS. CDR3 amino acids: CASSEGGLAGGRAYNEQFF. As DNA, the CDR3 is TGTGCCAGCAGTGAAGGGGGACTAGCGGGGGGCAGAGCCTACAATGAGCAGTTCTTC.

This clonotype was counted ten times or more. Here the CDR3 reads CASSKFHRGRIEKLFF. CDR3 nucleotides: TGTGCCAGCAGCAAATTCCACAGGGGGCGTATTGAAAAACTGTTTTTT. The chain joins TRBV7-2 to TRBJ1-4; 9 bases agree with TRBD1. Germline loops: CDR1 SGHTA, CDR2 FQGNSA. The CDR3 runs 16 residues. Losses at the gene ends were 5 bases for V and 7 bases for J; bases not matched to a gene: 11. Variable domain in full (rest from reference TRBV7-2 and TRBJ1-4): GAGVSQSPSNKVTEKGKDVELRCDPISGHTALYWYRQSLGQGLEFLIYFQGNSAPDKSGLPSDRFSAERTGGSVSTLTIQRTQQEDSAVYLCASSKFHRGRIEKLFFGSGTQLSVL.

To note about this clonotype: A much more abundant neighbour one base away suggests this may be a read error. Since the CDR3 does not end with the conserved phenylalanine or tryptophan, this likely comes from a read error. J is TRBJ2-1 and V is TRBV7-2; possibly TRBD1 or TRBD2 for D (6 bases each). Germline CDR1 is SGHTA and CDR2 is FQGNSA. CDR3 length equals 15 residues. Trimming pared 1 base from V and 5 bases from J, leaving 12 bases between. The CDR3 spells CASSLGVRGHNEQFL. The CDR3 nucleotides read TGTGCCAGCAGCTTAGGGGTCCGGGGGCACAATGAGCAGTTCTTA.

Comment on this clonotype: One junction end disagrees with the germline gene, perhaps due to a read error. The gene calls are TRBV27 and TRBJ2-7, with 7 bases identical to TRBD1. CDR3 length: 16 residues. Germline V gene data show CDR1 as MNHEY and CDR2 as SMNVEV (reference sequence). The CDR3 sequence is CASSLSGTVSSYEQYF. The CDR3 DNA is TGTGCCAGCAGTCTATCCGGGACAGTAAGCTCCTACGAGCAGTACTTC.